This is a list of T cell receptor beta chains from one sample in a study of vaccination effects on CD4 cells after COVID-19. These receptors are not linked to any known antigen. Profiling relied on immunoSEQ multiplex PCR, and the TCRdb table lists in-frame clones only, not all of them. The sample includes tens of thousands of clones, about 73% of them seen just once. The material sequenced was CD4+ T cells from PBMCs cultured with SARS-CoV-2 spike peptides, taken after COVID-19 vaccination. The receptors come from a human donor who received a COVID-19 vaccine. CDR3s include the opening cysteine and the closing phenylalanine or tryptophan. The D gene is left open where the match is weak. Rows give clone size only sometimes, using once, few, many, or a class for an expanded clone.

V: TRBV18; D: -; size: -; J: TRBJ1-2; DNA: TGTGCCAGCTCACCTACCCAGAGGTATGGCTACACCTTC; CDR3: CASSPTQRYGYTF
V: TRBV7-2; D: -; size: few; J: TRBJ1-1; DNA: TGTGCCAGCAGCTCGTGGGCTAACACTGAAGCTTTCTTT; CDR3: CASSSWANTEAFF
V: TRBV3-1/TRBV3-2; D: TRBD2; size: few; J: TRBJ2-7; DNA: TGTGCCAGCGGACTAGCGGACTACGAGCAGTACTTC; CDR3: CASGLADYEQYF
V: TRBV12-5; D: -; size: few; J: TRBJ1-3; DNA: TGTGCTAGTGGTTTGGTACATGAAAACACCATATATTTT; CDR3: CASGLVHENTIYF
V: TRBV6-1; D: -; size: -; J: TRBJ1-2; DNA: TGTGCCAGCAGTGAATCAGGGCCGAGTCTGGGCTACACCTTC; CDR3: CASSESGPSLGYTF
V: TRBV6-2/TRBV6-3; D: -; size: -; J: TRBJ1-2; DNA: TGTGCCAGCAGTTACCGAAACACACCTACAGGGCTCTATGGCTACACCTTC; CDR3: CASSYRNTPTGLYGYTF
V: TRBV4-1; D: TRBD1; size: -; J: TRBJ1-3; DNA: TGCGCCAGCAGCCCTGAGGGGACAGGAGAAAGCTCTGGAAACACCATATATTTT; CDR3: CASSPEGTGESSGNTIYF
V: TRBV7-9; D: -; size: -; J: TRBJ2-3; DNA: TGTGCCAGCAGCTTAGCAGTAGTAGTGCAGTATTTT; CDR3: CASSLAVVVQYF
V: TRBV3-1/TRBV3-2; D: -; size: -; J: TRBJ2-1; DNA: TGTGCCAGCAGGCGCTCAATCCTTCACAATGAGCAGTTCTTC; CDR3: CASRRSILHNEQFF
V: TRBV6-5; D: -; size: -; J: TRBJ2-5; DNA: TGTGCCAGCAGTTACAACCGGCGAGAGACCCAGTACTTC; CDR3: CASSYNRRETQYF
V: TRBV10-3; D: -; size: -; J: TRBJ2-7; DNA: TGTGCCATCAGTGAGTCGCACGAGCAGTACTTC; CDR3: CAISESHEQYF
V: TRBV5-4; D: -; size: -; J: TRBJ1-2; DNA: TGTGCCAGCAGCTTGGATCGGGTCAGAGTCGGTGGCTACACCTTC; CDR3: CASSLDRVRVGGYTF
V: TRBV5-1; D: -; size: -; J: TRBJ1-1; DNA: TGCGCCAGCAGCTTCGGCAGGGTGAACACTGAAGCTTTCTTT; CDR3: CASSFGRVNTEAFF
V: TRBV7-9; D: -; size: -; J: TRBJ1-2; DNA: TGTGCCAGCAGCTTAGGCTCGGTGGATCGGGGCTACACCTTC; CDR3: CASSLGSVDRGYTF
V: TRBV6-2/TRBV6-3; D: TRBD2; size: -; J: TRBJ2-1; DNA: TGTGCCAGCAGTTACTCGAGTAGCGGGGTCAATGAGCAGTTCTTC; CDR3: CASSYSSSGVNEQFF
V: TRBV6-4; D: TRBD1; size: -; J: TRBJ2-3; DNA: TGTGCCAGCAGTGACCCAGGGACAGGGTTAGATACGCAGTATTTT; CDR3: CASSDPGTGLDTQYF